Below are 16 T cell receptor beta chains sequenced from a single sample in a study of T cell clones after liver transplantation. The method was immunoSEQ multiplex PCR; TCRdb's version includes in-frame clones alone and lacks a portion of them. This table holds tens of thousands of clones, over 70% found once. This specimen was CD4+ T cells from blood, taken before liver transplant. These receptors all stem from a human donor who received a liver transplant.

The CDR3 is CASSPTEYEKLFF. CDR3 DNA sequence: TGTGCCAGCAGCCCCACGGAGTATGAAAAACTGTTTTTT. The chain has TRBV7-8 and TRBJ1-4; D is unresolved. Trimming removed 5 bases at V and 6 bases at J, with 10 bases between. The CDR3 has 13 residues. The germline V gene has CDR1 SGHVS and CDR2 FQNEAQ.

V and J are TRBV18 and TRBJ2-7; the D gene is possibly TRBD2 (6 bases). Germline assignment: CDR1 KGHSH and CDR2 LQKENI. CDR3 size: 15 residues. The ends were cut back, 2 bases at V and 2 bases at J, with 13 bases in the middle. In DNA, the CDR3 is TGTGCCAGCTCACCAGGTATGGGGGGTACCTACGAGCAGTACTTC. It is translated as CASSPGMGGTYEQYF.

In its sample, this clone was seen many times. The CDR3 protein is CASSYPGSGNQPQHF. In DNA form, the CDR3 reads TGTGCCAGCAGTTACCCGGGATCGGGCAATCAGCCCCAGCATTTT. The chain uses TRBV6-6 and TRBJ1-5; no clear D gene. CDR1 is MNHNY, CDR2 SVGAGI, per germline (reference sequence). V lost 2 bases and J lost 2, with 10 bases in between. The CDR3 has 15 amino acids.

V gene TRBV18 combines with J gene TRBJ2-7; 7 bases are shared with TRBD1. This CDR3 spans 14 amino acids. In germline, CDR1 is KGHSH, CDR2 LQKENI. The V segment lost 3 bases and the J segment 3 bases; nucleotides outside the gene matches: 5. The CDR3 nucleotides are TGTGCCAGCTCACCTCGGACAGGACTCTACGAGCAGTACTTC. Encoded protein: CASSPRTGLYEQYF.

CDR3: CASSVGRTPTGELFF. CDR3 nucleotides: TGTGCCAGCAGCGTAGGCCGGACACCCACCGGGGAGCTGTTTTTT. V gene TRBV9 combines with J gene TRBJ2-2, with D possibly matching TRBD1 (5 bases). Per the germline V gene, CDR1 is SGDLS and CDR2 is YYNGEE. Deletions cut 0 bases from V and 4 bases from J, with 10 bases between. The CDR3 has 15 amino acids.

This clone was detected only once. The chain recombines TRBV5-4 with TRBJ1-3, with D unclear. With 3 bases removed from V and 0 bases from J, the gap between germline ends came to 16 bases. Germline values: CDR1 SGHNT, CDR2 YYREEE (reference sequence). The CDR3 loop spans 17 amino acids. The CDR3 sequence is CASSSTMTGSSGNTIYF. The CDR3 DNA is TGTGCCAGCAGCTCGACGATGACGGGGAGCTCTGGAAACACCATATATTTT.

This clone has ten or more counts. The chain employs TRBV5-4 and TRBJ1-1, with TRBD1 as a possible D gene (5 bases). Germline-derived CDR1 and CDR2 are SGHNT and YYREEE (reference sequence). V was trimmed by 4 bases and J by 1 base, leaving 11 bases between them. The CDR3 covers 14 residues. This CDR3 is CASSPRGKNTEAFF. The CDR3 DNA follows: TGTGCCAGCAGCCCACGGGGGAAGAACACTGAAGCTTTCTTT.

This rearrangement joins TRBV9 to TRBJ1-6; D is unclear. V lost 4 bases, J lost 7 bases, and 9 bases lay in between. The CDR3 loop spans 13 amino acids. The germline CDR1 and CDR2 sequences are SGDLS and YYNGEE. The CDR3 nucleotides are TGTGCCAGCAGCATACGGAGAAATTCACCCCTCCACTTT. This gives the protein CASSIRRNSPLHF.

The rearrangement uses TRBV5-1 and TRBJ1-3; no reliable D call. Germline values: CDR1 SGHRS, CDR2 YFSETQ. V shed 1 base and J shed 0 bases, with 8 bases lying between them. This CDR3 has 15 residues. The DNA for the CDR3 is TGCGCCAGCAGCTTGTTGGCGGGCTCTGGAAACACCATATATTTT. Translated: CASSLLAGSGNTIYF.

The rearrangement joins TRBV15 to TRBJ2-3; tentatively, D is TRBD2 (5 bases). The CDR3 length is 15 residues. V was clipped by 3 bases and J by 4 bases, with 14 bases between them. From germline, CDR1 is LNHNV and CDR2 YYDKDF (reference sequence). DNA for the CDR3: TGTGCCACCAGCAGGGACTCCGATGCGCCAGATACGCAGTATTTT. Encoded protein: CATSRDSDAPDTQYF.

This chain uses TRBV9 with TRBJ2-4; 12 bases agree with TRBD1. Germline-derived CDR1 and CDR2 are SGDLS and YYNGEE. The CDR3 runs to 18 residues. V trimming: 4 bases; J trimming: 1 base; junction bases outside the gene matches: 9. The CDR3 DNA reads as TGTGCCAGCAGCCCCGGGACAGGGGGCTCCTCGGCCAAAAACATTCAGTACTTC. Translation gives CASSPGTGGSSAKNIQYF.

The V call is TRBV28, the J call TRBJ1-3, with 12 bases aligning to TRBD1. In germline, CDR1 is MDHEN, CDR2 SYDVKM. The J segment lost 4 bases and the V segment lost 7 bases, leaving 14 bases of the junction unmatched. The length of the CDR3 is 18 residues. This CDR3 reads CASTITGTGGARGNTIYF. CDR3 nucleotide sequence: TGTGCCAGCACCATCACGGGGACAGGGGGCGCGCGGGGAAACACCATATATTTT.

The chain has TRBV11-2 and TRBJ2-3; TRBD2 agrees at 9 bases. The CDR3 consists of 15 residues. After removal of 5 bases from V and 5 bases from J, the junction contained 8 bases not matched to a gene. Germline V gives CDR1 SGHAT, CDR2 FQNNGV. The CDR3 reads CASSTKGGRGDTQYF. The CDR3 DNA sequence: TGTGCCAGCAGCACCAAGGGCGGGAGGGGAGATACGCAGTATTTT.

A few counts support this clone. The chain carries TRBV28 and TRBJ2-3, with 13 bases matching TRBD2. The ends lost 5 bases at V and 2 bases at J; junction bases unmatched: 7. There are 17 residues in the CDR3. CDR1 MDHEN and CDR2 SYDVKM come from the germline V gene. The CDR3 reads CASSPLTSGGLTDTQYF. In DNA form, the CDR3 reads TGTGCCAGCAGTCCACTGACTAGCGGGGGGCTCACAGATACGCAGTATTTT.

CDR3 protein: CASSRDRGPGELFF. The CDR3 DNA is TGTGCCAGCAGCCGGGACAGGGGTCCCGGGGAGCTGTTTTTT. The rearrangement links TRBV4-2 to TRBJ2-2, with 10 bases aligning to TRBD1. This CDR3 is built from 14 residues. CDR1 is LGHNA, CDR2 YNFKEQ, per germline. The V gene end was trimmed by 4 bases and the J gene end by 6 bases; junction bases not matched to a gene: 2.

CDR3: CASSGDWTSGGFNEQFF. The DNA of the CDR3 is TGTGCCAGCAGCGGAGATTGGACTAGCGGGGGGTTCAATGAGCAGTTCTTC. The chain links TRBV9 to TRBJ2-1; the match to TRBD2 covers 14 bases. CDR1 and CDR2 from the germline V gene are SGDLS and YYNGEE. There are 17 residues in the CDR3. With 3 bases clipped from V and 6 bases from J, the junction kept 8 bases outside the gene matches.